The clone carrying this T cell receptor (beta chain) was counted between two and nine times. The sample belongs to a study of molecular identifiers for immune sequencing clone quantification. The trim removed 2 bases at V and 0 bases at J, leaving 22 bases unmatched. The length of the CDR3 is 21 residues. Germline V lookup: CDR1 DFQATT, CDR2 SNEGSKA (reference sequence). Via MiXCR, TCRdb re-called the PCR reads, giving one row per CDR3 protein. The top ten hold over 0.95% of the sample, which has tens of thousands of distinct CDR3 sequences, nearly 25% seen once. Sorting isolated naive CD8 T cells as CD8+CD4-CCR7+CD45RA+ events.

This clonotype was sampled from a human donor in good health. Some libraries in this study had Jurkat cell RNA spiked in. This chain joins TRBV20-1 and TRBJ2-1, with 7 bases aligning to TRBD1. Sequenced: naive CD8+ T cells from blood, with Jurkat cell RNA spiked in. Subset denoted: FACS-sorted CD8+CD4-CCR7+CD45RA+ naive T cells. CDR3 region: CSARSKTKGASQWSSYNEQFF. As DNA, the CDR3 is TGCAGTGCTAGATCCAAAACGAAGGGGGCTAGCCAATGGAGCTCCTACAATGAGCAGTTCTTC.